This T cell receptor beta chain emerged from a study of shared T cell receptors in the human thymus. Generated by immunoSEQ multiplex PCR, the TCRdb table keeps only in-frame clones and is missing some. The sample records some 660,000 clones, around 87% being singletons. The data were also submitted as part of a second study, on human thymus T cells. As reported in that work: Thymic tissue was derived from resections collected during corrective heart surgery. Thymic and blood repertoires showed apparently biased V and J gene usage. Unrelated individuals were reported by related research to share highly overlapping thymic repertoires.

This sequence originates from a boy younger than two with a congenital heart defect. Sequencing was done on a sample of thymocytes.

DNA for the CDR3: TGTGCCAGCAGCTTAGGGCTAGCGGGGGGGCTAATGGTCGAGCAGTACTTC. Translating it yields CASSLGLAGGLMVEQYF. The chain uses TRBV7-2 and TRBJ2-7; the match to TRBD2 covers 12 bases. Trimming at V came to 1 base and at J to 6 bases, leaving 10 bases not matched to a gene. The CDR3 has 17 amino acids. Germline V gene lookup returns CDR1 SGHTA and CDR2 FQGNSA.